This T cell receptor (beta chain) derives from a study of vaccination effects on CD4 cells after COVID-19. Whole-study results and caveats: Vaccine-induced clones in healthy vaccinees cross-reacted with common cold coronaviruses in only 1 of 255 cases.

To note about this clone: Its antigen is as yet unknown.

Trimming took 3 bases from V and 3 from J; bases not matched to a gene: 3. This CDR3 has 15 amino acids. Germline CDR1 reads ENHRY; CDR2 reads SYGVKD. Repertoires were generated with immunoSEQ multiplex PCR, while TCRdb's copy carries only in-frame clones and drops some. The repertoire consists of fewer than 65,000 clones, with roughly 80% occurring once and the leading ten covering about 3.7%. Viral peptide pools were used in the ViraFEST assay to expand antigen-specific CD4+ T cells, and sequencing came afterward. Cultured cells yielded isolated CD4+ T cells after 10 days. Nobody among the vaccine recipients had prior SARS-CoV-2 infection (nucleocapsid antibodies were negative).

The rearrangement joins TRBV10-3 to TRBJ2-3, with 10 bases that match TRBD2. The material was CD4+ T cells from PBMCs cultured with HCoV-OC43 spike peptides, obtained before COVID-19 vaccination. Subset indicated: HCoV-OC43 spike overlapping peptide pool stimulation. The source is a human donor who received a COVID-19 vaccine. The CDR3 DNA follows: TGTGCCATCAGTGACGGGACTAGCGTGACAGATACGCAGTATTTT. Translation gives CAISDGTSVTDTQYF.